A selection of T cell receptor beta chains follows, all from one sample in a study of blood T cell repertoires in COVID-19. Clones were sequenced by immunoSEQ multiplex PCR, and TCRdb holds only the in-frame ones, with some missing. The top ten clones hold roughly 1.4% of a sample with 410,000 or so clones, about nine tenths of them seen once. The specimen was peripheral blood. The receptors here all came from a woman younger than 45 with active or convalescent COVID-19. The CDR3 runs from the conserved cysteine through the conserved F or W. D genes are given only for firm matches. Clone size appears in some rows only: once, few, many, or a class for an expanded clone.

CASSSDRGFYEQYF	TGTGCCAGCAGCTCGGACAGGGGGTTTTACGAGCAGTACTTC	TRBD1	once	TRBV5-6	TRBJ2-7
CASKQNQGSYNEQFF	TGTGCCAGCAAACAGAACCAGGGGTCCTACAATGAGCAGTTCTTC	-	-	TRBV11-2	TRBJ2-1
CASSLGWGLNTEAFF	TGCGCCAGCAGCTTGGGGTGGGGCCTAAACACTGAAGCTTTCTTT	-	-	TRBV5-1	TRBJ1-1
CASSSGLAELNEQFF	TGTGCCAGCAGCTCGGGACTAGCGGAGCTCAATGAGCAGTTCTTC	TRBD2	-	TRBV3-1/TRBV3-2	TRBJ2-1
CSVEDGRGTEAFF	TGCAGCGTTGAAGATGGGAGGGGTACTGAAGCTTTCTTT	-	-	TRBV29-1	TRBJ1-1
CASSDSEQGRREKLFF	TGTGCCAGCAGTGATTCCGAACAGGGCAGGCGGGAAAAACTGTTTTTT	-	-	TRBV25-1	TRBJ1-4
CASREDRGLGYEQYF	TGCGCCAGCAGGGAAGACAGGGGGCTCGGGTACGAGCAGTACTTC	TRBD1	few	TRBV10-2	TRBJ2-7
CASSSEDRNQPQHF	TGTGCCAGCAGCTCCGAGGACAGGAATCAGCCCCAGCATTTT	TRBD1	-	TRBV5-8	TRBJ1-5
CASSLRRVGGAYEQYF	TGTGCCAGCAGCTTAAGGCGAGTCGGGGGGGCCTACGAGCAGTACTTC	TRBD2	-	TRBV13	TRBJ2-7
CAISENPGADYGYTF	TGTGCCATCAGCGAAAATCCAGGGGCGGACTATGGCTACACCTTC	-	-	TRBV10-3	TRBJ1-2
CASSPKPLRGGNNEQFF	TGTGCCAGCAGCCCTAAACCCCTAAGGGGGGGAAACAATGAGCAGTTCTTC	-	-	TRBV7-9	TRBJ2-1
CASWGGGNQPQHF	TGTGCCAGCTGGGGGGGAGGCAATCAGCCCCAGCATTTT	-	-	TRBV6-5	TRBJ1-5
CASSLRTGALSNQPQHF	TGTGCCAGCAGTTTACGGACAGGGGCCCTTAGCAATCAGCCCCAGCATTTT	TRBD1	-	TRBV28	TRBJ1-5
CSGWTGGVYGYTF	TGCAGCGGATGGACAGGGGGCGTCTATGGCTACACCTTC	TRBD1	-	TRBV29-1	TRBJ1-2
CASSLEGSGTNEQFF	TGTGCCAGCAGCTTAGAGGGTAGCGGGACCAATGAGCAGTTCTTC	TRBD2	-	TRBV13	TRBJ2-1
CASSLAYNNVLTF	TGTGCCAGCTCCCTAGCCTACAACAACGTCCTGACTTTC	-	-	TRBV11-2	TRBJ2-6
CASSRQGGRGYTF	TGTGCCAGTAGTAGGCAAGGGGGCCGGGGCTACACCTTC	TRBD1	-	TRBV19	TRBJ1-2